These 32 T cell receptor beta chains share one sample of origin, sequenced in a study of radiotherapy plus CTLA-4 blockade in lung cancer. Measured with immunoSEQ multiplex PCR; TCRdb has only the in-frame clones, and not every one. The sample comprises about 98,000 clones, around 83% of which are singletons, and about 3.5% rests with the top ten. The input for sequencing was peripheral blood, taken from a patient treated with radiotherapy plus ipilimumab. These receptors were taken from a human donor with non-small cell lung cancer who had a partial response to radiotherapy plus ipilimumab.

The chain is built from TRBV15 and TRBJ2-1, with 7 nucleotides matching TRBD2. V lost 8 bases to trimming and J lost 5 bases; unmatched junction nucleotides: 0. This CDR3 is 11 amino acids long. Germline lookup yields CDR1 LNHNV and CDR2 YYDKDF (reference sequence). Here the CDR3 DNA reads TGTGCCACCGCGGGGGACAATGAGCAGTTCTTC. This sequence encodes CATAGDNEQFF.

The chain uses TRBV28 and TRBJ2-5; 12 bases align to TRBD2. Germline-derived CDR1 and CDR2 are MDHEN and SYDVKM. The CDR3 runs to 12 residues. Losses at the gene ends were 5 bases for V and 9 bases for J; bases not matched to a gene: 1. For the CDR3, the DNA is TGTGCCAGCAGTCTAGCGGGAGGGGCCCAGTACTTC. Translation gives CASSLAGGAQYF.

V gene TRBV4-1 combines with J gene TRBJ1-2; D is uncertain. V was trimmed by 5 bases and J by 3 bases, leaving 10 bases between them. Per germline, CDR1 MGHRA and CDR2 YSYEKL. The CDR3 runs to 13 residues. DNA for the CDR3: TGCGCCAGCAGCTTGCAGGCCTACTATGGCTACACCTTC. It yields the protein CASSLQAYYGYTF.

The chain uses TRBV19 and TRBJ2-7; TRBD2 aligns across 7 bases. J gave up 6 bases and V 2 bases, and 13 bases lay outside the gene matches. The germline V gene encodes CDR1 LNHDA and CDR2 SQIVND (reference sequence). The CDR3 length is 16 residues. CDR3 sequence reads: CASSIFSGNPLSEQYF. The CDR3 DNA is TGTGCCAGTAGTATATTCAGCGGGAACCCTCTGAGCGAGCAGTACTTC.

Here the CDR3 reads CAGLSRAGNTIYF. The CDR3 DNA follows: TGTGCCGGACTCTCGCGGGCTGGAAACACCATATATTTT. V is TRBV28 and J is TRBJ1-3, with D hard to call. The CDR3 spans 13 residues. The V gene's germline CDR1 is MDHEN and CDR2 SYDVKM. V was clipped by 11 bases and J by 2 bases, with 13 bases between them.

This clone was detected only once. The chain is built from TRBV6-1 and TRBJ1-5; D possibly corresponds to TRBD1 (6 bases). Germline lookup yields CDR1 MNHNS and CDR2 SASEGT. The V end lost 8 bases, the J end lost 4 bases, and 15 bases lay between the germline ends. This CDR3 region has 14 residues. Here the CDR3 DNA reads TGTGCCAGCCGCGATCCAGGGGAGAATCAGCCCCAGCATTTT. This encodes CASRDPGENQPQHF.

The chain recombines TRBV7-2 with TRBJ2-7; 7 nucleotides agree with TRBD1. V lost 4 bases and J lost 6; bases outside the gene matches: 9. The germline V gene has CDR1 SGHTA and CDR2 FQGNSA. This CDR3 spans 14 amino acids. The CDR3 loop reads CASSSETGIGEQYF. The CDR3 DNA sequence: TGTGCCAGCAGCTCGGAGACAGGGATCGGCGAGCAGTACTTC.

The rearrangement joins TRBV10-1 to TRBJ1-2; D is unresolved. From germline, CDR1 is WNHNN and CDR2 SYGVQD (reference sequence). The V and J ends lost 3 bases and 5 bases respectively, with 10 bases between them. This CDR3 spans 13 amino acids. CDR3 in amino acids: CASSDTTDYGYTF. As DNA, the CDR3 is TGCGCCAGCAGTGACACCACAGATTATGGCTACACCTTC.

The V call is TRBV7-3, the J call TRBJ2-1, with 12 bases that match TRBD2. Germline V gene data show CDR1 as SGHTA and CDR2 as FQGTGA. The CDR3 consists of 20 residues. V was clipped by 0 bases and J by 2 bases; unmatched bases: 11. The CDR3 sequence: CASSLTPTSGRISPYNEQFF. CDR3 sequence (DNA): TGTGCCAGCAGCTTAACCCCGACTAGCGGGAGAATCTCGCCCTACAATGAGCAGTTCTTC.

The rearrangement uses TRBV5-8 and TRBJ2-1, with TRBD2 identical over 14 bases. The CDR3 consists of 15 residues. Germline CDR1 is SGHTS and CDR2 is YDEGEE. Unmatched junction bases numbered 4, after V lost 3 bases and J lost 8 bases. This chain's CDR3 is CASSSGLAGGHEQFF. The CDR3 nucleotides are TGTGCCAGCAGCTCAGGACTAGCGGGAGGACATGAGCAGTTCTTC.

The V and J genes are TRBV6-5 and TRBJ2-2, with 8 bases lining up with TRBD2. Germline-derived CDR1 and CDR2 are MNHEY and SVGAGI. The CDR3 sequence is 13 residues long. The V gene end was trimmed by 6 bases and the J gene end by 4 bases; junction bases not matched to a gene: 1. The CDR3 protein is CASSREGTGELFF. CDR3 nucleotide sequence: TGTGCCAGCAGCCGGGAGGGCACCGGGGAGCTGTTTTTT.

This chain connects TRBV18 to TRBJ1-1; TRBD1 is a possible D gene (5 bases). Germline loops: CDR1 KGHSH, CDR2 LQKENI. The V end lost 4 bases, the J end lost 0 bases, and 12 bases lay between the germline ends. The CDR3 extends over 15 amino acids. CDR3 sequence: CASSRDSQMNTEAFF. The CDR3 DNA sequence: TGTGCCAGCTCACGGGACTCGCAAATGAACACTGAAGCTTTCTTT.

This chain links TRBV5-8 with TRBJ2-5, with TRBD1 matching over 8 bases. V lost 6 bases, J lost 5 bases, and 9 bases stayed unmatched. Germline values: CDR1 SGHTS, CDR2 YDEGEE. This CDR3 spans 14 amino acids. The CDR3 reads CASTPGGRWETQYF. In DNA form, the CDR3 reads TGTGCCAGCACCCCAGGGGGCAGGTGGGAGACCCAGTACTTC.

The chain is built from TRBV5-1 and TRBJ2-3; D is uncertain. CDR3 length: 15 amino acids. V was cut by 2 bases and J by 2 bases, with 12 bases left in between. Germline CDR1 and CDR2: SGHRS and YFSETQ. The chain's CDR3 is CASSFSAQTTDTQYF. The CDR3 bases are TGCGCCAGCAGCTTCAGCGCCCAAACCACAGATACGCAGTATTTT.

The chain links TRBV2 to TRBJ1-2; TRBD1 aligns across 11 bases. The J segment lost 3 bases and the V segment lost 8 bases, leaving 8 bases of the junction unmatched. The CDR3 extends over 15 amino acids. Looked up from germline, CDR1 is SNHLY and CDR2 is FYNNEI. CDR3 DNA: TGTGCCAGCCGAATTCCGGGACAGGGGGACTATGGCTACACCTTC. This translates into CASRIPGQGDYGYTF.

This chain connects TRBV2 to TRBJ2-2; weak D call: TRBD1 (6 bases). This CDR3 contains 14 residues. Deletions cut 8 bases from V and 1 base from J, with 11 bases between. Germline V lookup: CDR1 SNHLY, CDR2 FYNNEI. This chain's CDR3 is CASLDSENTGELFF. CDR3 nucleotides: TGTGCCAGCCTGGACAGTGAGAACACCGGGGAGCTGTTTTTT.

The CDR3 nucleotides read TGTGCCAGCAGCTTAGTGGTGGCGGCGGCCGAGCAGTACTTC. Translation: CASSLVVAAAEQYF. The rearrangement joins TRBV7-2 to TRBJ2-7, with unresolved D. Trimming took off 1 base at V and 6 bases at J, with 13 bases between the two ends. This CDR3 has 14 residues. CDR1 SGHTA and CDR2 FQGNSA come from the germline V gene.

This chain links TRBV7-2 with TRBJ2-7; 11 positions agree with TRBD2. Germline V lookup: CDR1 SGHTA, CDR2 FQGNSA. The V gene end was trimmed by 1 base and the J gene end by 4 bases; junction bases not matched to a gene: 6. This CDR3 is 16 amino acids long. CDR3 sequence (DNA): TGTGCCAGCAGCTTAGGGGCTAGCGGGAGGACTTACGAGCAGTACTTC. Protein: CASSLGASGRTYEQYF. The variable domain in full, with the rest retrieved from reference TRBV7-2 and TRBJ2-7, is GAGVSQSPSNKVTEKGKDVELRCDPISGHTALYWYRQSLGQGLEFLIYFQGNSAPDKSGLPSDRFSAERTGGSVSTLTIQRTQQEDSAVYLCASSLGASGRTYEQYFGPGTRLTVT.

This chain links TRBV5-4 with TRBJ2-1, with no clear D. Germline lookup yields CDR1 SGHNT and CDR2 YYREEE (reference sequence). This CDR3 has 17 amino acids. V was cut by 1 base and J by 7 bases, with 21 bases left in between. CDR3 protein: CASSLMAAREIWNEQFF. The CDR3 nucleotides read TGTGCCAGCAGCTTGATGGCGGCTCGAGAGATATGGAATGAGCAGTTCTTC.

The chain couples TRBV28 to TRBJ1-2, with a possible D match to TRBD1 (5 bases). V was pared by 7 bases and J by 7 bases, with 13 bases between. This CDR3 contains 12 residues. Looked up from germline, CDR1 is MDHEN and CDR2 is SYDVKM. The chain's CDR3 is CASTTGGGGYTF. The CDR3 coding sequence is TGTGCCAGCACCACGGGGGGGGGTGGCTACACCTTC.

This CDR3 reads CASSSRLGDTEAFF. CDR3 coding DNA: TGTGCCAGCAGCTCGAGACTCGGGGACACTGAAGCTTTCTTT. The chain couples TRBV7-9 to TRBJ1-1; D is undetermined. CDR1 SEHNR and CDR2 FQNEAQ come from the germline V gene (reference sequence). The CDR3 length is 14 residues. Deletions cut 4 bases from V and 3 bases from J, with 12 bases between.

The rearrangement joins TRBV19 to TRBJ2-1; 9 nucleotides line up with TRBD2. Unmatched junction bases numbered 7, after V lost 6 bases and J lost 4 bases. The CDR3 sequence is 15 residues long. The V gene's germline CDR1 is LNHDA and CDR2 SQIVND (reference sequence). Written as DNA, the CDR3 is TGTGCCAGTAGCAGACTAGCGGAAACTTACAATGAGCAGTTCTTC. Its translation is CASSRLAETYNEQFF.

This chain links TRBV4-2 with TRBJ2-1; D remains ambiguous. Germline V CDR1 and CDR2: LGHNA, YNFKEQ. The CDR3 is 19 residues long. Trimming pared 0 bases from V and 0 bases from J, leaving 18 bases between. The CDR3 sequence: CASSQEGAPNTISYNEQFF. CDR3 coding DNA: TGTGCCAGCAGCCAAGAAGGAGCGCCTAACACCATCTCCTACAATGAGCAGTTCTTC.

The sample holds one count of this clone. The CDR3 region is CAIVAGVSYTF. The CDR3 DNA reads as TGTGCCATCGTCGCGGGGGTTAGCTACACCTTC. The J gene is TRBJ1-2, the V gene TRBV28; weak D call: TRBD1 (5 bases). Germline-derived CDR1 and CDR2 are MDHEN and SYDVKM. The CDR3 sequence is 11 residues long. V lost 10 bases and J 9 bases, leaving 15 bases between the germline ends.

The chain employs TRBV5-1 and TRBJ1-1, with D possibly being TRBD1 (6 bases). This CDR3 spans 14 amino acids. Germline loops: CDR1 SGHRS, CDR2 YFSETQ. Deletions cut 0 bases from V and 3 bases from J, with 9 bases between. As DNA, the CDR3 is TGCGCCAGCAGCTTGGGGGGGCCTTACACTGAAGCTTTCTTT. It specifies CASSLGGPYTEAFF.

The chain employs TRBV28 and TRBJ2-1, with D uncertain. V lost 3 bases and J lost 10, with 7 bases in between. Germline V lookup: CDR1 MDHEN, CDR2 SYDVKM. CDR3 size: 11 residues. The CDR3 nucleotides read TGTGCCAGCAGTTTCCAGTTAGAGCAGTTCTTC. As protein: CASSFQLEQFF.

The chain recombines TRBV7-9 with TRBJ2-1; tentative D call: TRBD2 (6 bases). CDR1 is SEHNR and CDR2 is FQNEAQ in the germline V gene (reference sequence). The V gene lost 4 bases and the J gene lost 1 base, with 8 bases spanning the gap. The CDR3 covers 14 residues. The CDR3 nucleotides read TGTGCCAGCAGCTCGGGAGATTCCTACAATGAGCAGTTCTTC. Its protein is CASSSGDSYNEQFF.

The chain carries TRBV7-2 and TRBJ2-7; 13 bases are a match to TRBD2. The ends lost 5 bases at V and 6 bases at J; junction bases unmatched: 4. Per germline, CDR1 SGHTA and CDR2 FQGNSA. The CDR3 extends over 14 amino acids. CDR3 in amino acids: CASSPGLAGAEQYF. The CDR3 nucleotides are TGTGCCAGCAGCCCCGGACTAGCGGGAGCCGAGCAGTACTTC.

J is TRBJ2-1 and V is TRBV28, with D uncertain. Germline CDR1 is MDHEN and CDR2 is SYDVKM. This CDR3 is 12 amino acids long. The V end was cut by 5 bases, the J end by 13 bases, with 15 bases between. CDR3 residues: CASSPPNKSQFF. The CDR3 DNA reads TGTGCCAGCAGTCCCCCCAATAAGAGCCAGTTCTTC. The full variable domain, completed using reference TRBV28 and TRBJ2-1, is DVKVTQSSRYLVKRTGEKVFLECVQDMDHENMFWYRQDPGLGLRLIYFSYDVKMKEKGDIPEGYSVSREKKERFSLILESASTNQTSMYLCASSPPNKSQFFGPGTRLTVL.

Notes on this clone: This specimen includes other DNA sequences encoding the same CDR3. The chain combines TRBV11-2 with TRBJ2-7; a possible D gene is TRBD1 (5 bases). The CDR3 runs 13 residues. The ends were cut back, 0 bases at V and 5 bases at J, with 8 bases in the middle. CDR1 is SGHAT, CDR2 FQNNGV, per germline. CDR3 sequence reads: CASSLEPGNEQYF. The DNA of the CDR3 is TGTGCCAGCAGCTTAGAACCAGGGAACGAGCAGTACTTC. Combining the CDR3 with reference TRBV11-2 and TRBJ2-7 gives the whole variable domain EAGVAQSPRYKIIEKRQSVAFWCNPISGHATLYWYQQILGQGPKLLIQFQNNGVVDDSQLPKDRFSAERLKGVDSTLKIQPAKLEDSAVYLCASSLEPGNEQYFGPGTRLTVT.

The chain uses TRBV30 and TRBJ1-5; a possible D gene is TRBD1 (6 bases). The CDR3 length is 14 residues. V was cut by 0 bases and J by 5 bases, with 11 bases left in between. Germline V gives CDR1 GTSNPN, CDR2 SVGIG (reference sequence). This CDR3 is CAWSVKGGDQPQHF. CDR3 nucleotides: TGTGCCTGGAGTGTCAAAGGGGGGGATCAGCCCCAGCATTTT.

The chain uses TRBV4-1 and TRBJ1-2; TRBD1 matches at 7 bases. The CDR3 is 16 amino acids. After removal of 1 base from V and 2 bases from J, the junction contained 7 bases not matched to a gene. The germline V gene has CDR1 MGHRA and CDR2 YSYEKL. The CDR3 bases are TGCGCCAGCAGCCAAGCTATGGGCAGGGGGAACTATGGCTACACCTTC. It translates to CASSQAMGRGNYGYTF.